These 5 T cell receptor beta chains were all obtained from the same sample, sequenced in a study of T-cell memory formation after mild COVID-19. TCRdb recomputed calls from the 5' RACE reads with MiXCR, one row per CDR3 protein. The sample yields roughly 180,000 distinct CDR3 sequences, roughly 11% seen once. Sequenced: PBMCs or a T cell subset sorted from them (not recorded which). The receptors were sampled from a man between 18 and 29 years old who had mild COVID-19 (a few samples of this study predate the infection). Cell type and time point are not known.

This clonotype has just a few counts. The chain links TRBV5-1 to TRBJ2-5; D gene uncertain. Trimming took off 2 bases at V and 5 bases at J, with 13 bases between the two ends. CDR3 length: 14 amino acids. Germline lookup yields CDR1 SGHRS and CDR2 YFSETQ. The CDR3 region has the DNA TGCGCCAGCAGCTTTGAAGGGCTAGATGAGACCCAGTACTTC. This gives the protein CASSFEGLDETQYF.

This clonotype was counted ten times or more. The chain employs TRBV6-6 and TRBJ2-7, with D perhaps matching TRBD1 or TRBD2 (5 bases each). The germline V and J ends were trimmed by 2 bases and 2 bases, with 7 bases remaining between them. The length of the CDR3 is 13 residues. The germline V gene has CDR1 MNHNY and CDR2 SVGAGI (reference sequence). Here the CDR3 reads CASSYGGTYEQYF. The CDR3 DNA is TGTGCCAGCAGTTACGGGGGTACCTACGAGCAGTACTTC.

This clonotype was seen more than once but under ten times. The rearrangement joins TRBV7-8 to TRBJ2-6, with 7 nucleotides matching TRBD1. Unmatched junction bases numbered 5, after V lost 6 bases and J lost 3 bases. The germline V gene has CDR1 SGHVS and CDR2 FQNEAQ. CDR3 size: 15 residues. Written as DNA, the CDR3 is TGTGCCAGCAGTCCCAGGGGGTTTGGGGCCAACGTCCTGACTTTC. Amino acids: CASSPRGFGANVLTF.

The table lists this clonotype with many counts. The chain uses TRBV7-3 and TRBJ2-5, with D possibly being TRBD2 (8 bases). CDR1 and CDR2 from the germline V gene are SGHTA and FQGTGA. Trimming pared 5 bases from V and 7 bases from J, leaving 17 bases between. The CDR3 loop spans 14 amino acids. CDR3 sequence: CASSPGRGRMTQYF. In DNA form, the CDR3 reads TGTGCCAGCAGCCCCGGGAGGGGGCGGATGACCCAGTACTTC. The whole variable domain, remainder taken from reference TRBV7-3 and TRBJ2-5, is GAGVSQTPSNKVTEKGKYVELRCDPISGHTALYWYRQSLGQGPEFLIYFQGTGAADDSGLPNDRFFAVRPEGSVSTLKIQRTERGDSAVYLCASSPGRGRMTQYFGPGTRLLVL.

Only a few counts were recorded for this clonotype. This chain joins TRBV29-1 and TRBJ2-5; D call uncertain. This CDR3 spans 11 amino acids. Germline V gives CDR1 SQVTM, CDR2 ANQGSEA. Deletions cut 8 bases from V and 6 bases from J, with 13 bases between. The CDR3 protein is CSTLRTQTQYF. The DNA of the CDR3 is TGCAGCACCTTAAGGACCCAGACCCAGTACTTC. Based on the CDR3 plus reference TRBV29-1 and TRBJ2-5, the full variable domain is SAVISQKPSRDICQRGTSLTIQCQVDSQVTMMFWYRQQPGQSLTLIATANQGSEATYESGFVIDKFPISRPNLTFSTLTVSNMSPEDSSIYLCSTLRTQTQYFGPGTRLLVL.